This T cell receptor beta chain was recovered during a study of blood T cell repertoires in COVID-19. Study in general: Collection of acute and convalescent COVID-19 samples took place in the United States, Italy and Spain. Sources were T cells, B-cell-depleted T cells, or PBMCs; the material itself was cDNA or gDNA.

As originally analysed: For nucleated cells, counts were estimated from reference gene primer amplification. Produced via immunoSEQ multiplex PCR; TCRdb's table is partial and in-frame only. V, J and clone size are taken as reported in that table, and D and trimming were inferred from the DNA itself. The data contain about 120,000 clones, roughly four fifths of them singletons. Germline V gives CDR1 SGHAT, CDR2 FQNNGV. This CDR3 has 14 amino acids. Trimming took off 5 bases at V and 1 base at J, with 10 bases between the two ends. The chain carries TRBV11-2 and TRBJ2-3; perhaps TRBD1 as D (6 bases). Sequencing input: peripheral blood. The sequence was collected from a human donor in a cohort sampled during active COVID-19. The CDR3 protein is CASSTRTGTDTQYF. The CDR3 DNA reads TGTGCCAGCAGCACCCGGACAGGCACAGATACGCAGTATTTT. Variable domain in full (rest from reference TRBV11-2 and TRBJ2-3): EAGVAQSPRYKIIEKRQSVAFWCNPISGHATLYWYQQILGQGPKLLIQFQNNGVVDDSQLPKDRFSAERLKGVDSTLKIQPAKLEDSAVYLCASSTRTGTDTQYFGPGTRLTVL.